The rows below give T cell receptor beta chains drawn from one sample of a study of shared clonotypes between healthy human individuals. Profiling relied on immunoSEQ multiplex PCR, and the TCRdb table lists in-frame clones only, not all of them. This repertoire shows roughly 2.1 million clones, approximately 94% found once; its top ten account for over 1.5%. The sample was naive CD8+ T cells from PBMCs. The receptors were gathered from a man aged 18 to 29 in good health. Some clones in this sample may be carry-over from other donors' samples. CDR3s include the opening cysteine and the closing phenylalanine or tryptophan. A D gene is named only where the DNA matches it firmly. Not every row has a clone size; where given, it reads once, few, many or a size class.

13	NA	NA	TRBV6-6	TRBJ1-1	CASSYFGRDEAFF	TGTGCCAGCAGTTACTTTGGACGGGATGAAGCTTTCTTT
14	NA	NA	TRBV7-6	TRBJ2-6	CASSLATGANVLTF	TGTGCCAGCAGCTTAGCAACTGGGGCCAACGTCCTGACTTTC
12	NA	once	TRBV4-1	TRBJ2-1	CASSRKGVEQFF	TGCGCCAGCAGCCGCAAGGGGGTTGAGCAGTTCTTC
18	NA	NA	TRBV9	TRBJ2-1	CASSVGGSVGLSYNEQFF	TGTGCCAGCAGCGTAGGTGGGTCGGTCGGACTCTCCTACAATGAGCAGTTCTTC
16	NA	few	TRBV6-5	TRBJ1-1	CASSYSSWGSNTEAFF	TGTGCCAGCAGTTACTCGTCTTGGGGGTCGAACACTGAAGCTTTCTTT
15	TRBD1	NA	TRBV7-9	TRBJ2-7	CASREGTGLYGEQYF	TGTGCCAGCAGAGAAGGGACAGGCCTTTACGGGGAGCAGTACTTC
17	TRBD1	NA	TRBV7-9	TRBJ2-2	CASSGTAGDPNTGELFF	TGTGCCAGCAGCGGGACAGCCGGGGATCCGAACACCGGGGAGCTGTTTTTT
17	TRBD2	NA	TRBV5-5	TRBJ2-3	CASSQTVRGSVSDTQYF	TGTGCCAGCAGCCAGACAGTGCGCGGGAGTGTCTCAGATACGCAGTATTTT
17	TRBD2	NA	TRBV28	TRBJ2-7	CASSNSPTSGRASEQYF	TGTGCCAGCAGCAACTCCCCGACTAGCGGGAGGGCGAGTGAGCAGTACTTC
12	NA	NA	TRBV7-9	TRBJ2-1	CASGSSYNEQFF	TGTGCCAGCGGGAGCTCCTACAATGAGCAGTTCTTC
12	NA	NA	TRBV9	TRBJ2-7	CASSPSGYEQYF	TGTGCCAGCAGCCCCTCGGGCTACGAGCAGTACTTC
12	TRBD1	NA	TRBV5-4	TRBJ2-1	CASSGDRAEQFF	TGTGCCAGCAGCGGGGACAGGGCTGAGCAGTTCTTC
14	NA	NA	TRBV15	TRBJ2-7	CATSRGGATYEQYF	TGTGCCACCAGCAGAGGAGGGGCCACCTACGAGCAGTACTTC
9	NA	NA	TRBV7-9	TRBJ1-2	CASSPRRFF	TGTGCCAGCAGCCCCCGGAGGTTCTTC
12	NA	NA	TRBV6-6	TRBJ1-5	CASSYPPGPQHF	TGTGCCAGCAGTTACCCCCCTGGGCCCCAGCATTTT
16	NA	NA	TRBV12-5	TRBJ1-2	CASGSEWDKEHYGYTF	TGTGCTAGTGGGTCCGAGTGGGACAAGGAACACTATGGCTACACCTTC
12	NA	NA	TRBV7-9	TRBJ2-3	CASSWGLDTQYF	TGTGCCAGCAGCTGGGGGTTAGATACGCAGTATTTT
14	NA	NA	TRBV29-1	TRBJ2-5	CSLHHGPAPETQYF	TGCAGCCTACACCACGGGCCAGCCCCAGAGACCCAGTACTTC
15	NA	few	TRBV28	TRBJ1-1	CASSPNRYRNTEAFF	TGTGCCAGCAGTCCTAACCGATATAGGAACACTGAAGCTTTCTTT
13	NA	once	TRBV2	TRBJ1-5	CASMPGPNQPQHF	TGTGCCAGCATGCCGGGGCCGAATCAGCCCCAGCATTTT
13	NA	NA	TRBV5-1	TRBJ2-7	CASSLNSGREQYF	TGCGCCAGCAGCTTGAATTCGGGGCGGGAGCAGTACTTC
16	NA	NA	TRBV27	TRBJ1-4	CASSRHHLGANEKLFF	TGTGCCAGCAGCCGCCACCATTTGGGGGCCAATGAAAAACTGTTTTTT
18	TRBD2	NA	TRBV29-1	TRBJ2-3	CSAEGLAGSTFSTDTQYF	TGCAGCGCGGAAGGACTAGCGGGTTCTACCTTCAGCACAGATACGCAGTATTTT
14	TRBD1	NA	TRBV7-2	TRBJ1-3	CASSVDRAPNTIYF	TGTGCCAGCAGCGTAGACAGGGCCCCCAACACCATATATTTT
15	TRBD1	NA	TRBV5-6	TRBJ2-2	CASSWGTVNTGELFF	TGTGCCAGCAGCTGGGGGACAGTGAACACCGGGGAGCTGTTTTTT
13	TRBD2	NA	TRBV13	TRBJ2-7	CASSLGRSYEQYF	TGTGCCAGCAGCCTCGGGAGGTCCTACGAGCAGTACTTC
14	NA	once	TRBV28	TRBJ2-2	CATLVSGNTGELFF	TGTGCCACCCTAGTTAGCGGGAACACCGGGGAGCTGTTTTTT
18	TRBD2	NA	TRBV7-2	TRBJ2-3	CASSYSRTSGYNTDTQYF	TGTGCCAGCAGCTACAGCCGGACTAGCGGGTATAACACAGATACGCAGTATTTT
17	TRBD2	NA	TRBV27	TRBJ2-1	CASSLKLAGVIYNEQFF	TGTGCCAGCAGCCTAAAACTAGCGGGAGTAATCTACAATGAGCAGTTCTTC
14	TRBD1	NA	TRBV15	TRBJ1-1	CATNTGGRNTEAFF	TGTGCCACCAACACAGGGGGCCGGAACACTGAAGCTTTCTTT
16	NA	NA	TRBV5-1	TRBJ1-1	CASSLGGGSMNTEAFF	TGCGCCAGCAGCTTGGGTGGCGGCAGCATGAACACTGAAGCTTTCTTT
12	NA	NA	TRBV7-3	TRBJ1-1	CASSLISGQAFF	TGTGCCAGCAGCTTAATTTCAGGGCAAGCTTTCTTT
13	TRBD1	NA	TRBV14	TRBJ1-1	CASRDRAVTEAFF	TGTGCCAGTAGGGACAGGGCGGTCACTGAAGCTTTCTTT
14	NA	NA	TRBV7-2	TRBJ1-1	CASSLGGGATEAFF	TGTGCCAGCAGCCTAGGAGGGGGGGCCACTGAAGCTTTCTTT
13	NA	NA	TRBV7-6	TRBJ2-7	CASSPDSPYEQYF	TGTGCCAGCAGCCCGGACAGCCCCTACGAGCAGTACTTC
14	NA	NA	TRBV5-6	TRBJ2-1	CASSLASRDNEQFF	TGTGCCAGCAGCTTGGCATCCAGGGACAATGAGCAGTTCTTC
13	NA	once	TRBV5-4	TRBJ2-7	CASSLAPGYEQYF	TGTGCCAGCAGCTTGGCCCCAGGCTACGAGCAGTACTTC
17	TRBD2	NA	TRBV7-8	TRBJ2-1	CASIPKTGTSGYNEQFF	TGTGCCAGCATCCCCAAAACCGGGACTAGCGGGTACAATGAGCAGTTCTTC
17	TRBD2	NA	TRBV6-1	TRBJ2-7	CASSEHPLTSGNYEQYF	TGTGCCAGCAGTGAACACCCCCTGACTAGCGGAAACTACGAGCAGTACTTC
16	TRBD1	NA	TRBV4-1	TRBJ1-6	CASSQVDRAYNSPLHF	TGCGCCAGCAGCCAAGTAGACAGGGCCTATAATTCACCCCTCCACTTT
19	NA	NA	TRBV11-2	TRBJ2-4	CASSLEPLGGGLAKNIQYF	TGTGCCAGCAGCTTAGAGCCCCTCGGGGGTGGACTAGCCAAAAACATTCAGTACTTC
13	NA	NA	TRBV5-6	TRBJ2-7	CASSLGRAYEQYF	TGTGCCAGCAGCTTGGGCCGGGCCTACGAGCAGTACTTC
14	NA	NA	TRBV4-3	TRBJ2-3	CASSQAGWEDTQYF	TGCGCCAGCAGCCAAGCAGGGTGGGAAGATACGCAGTATTTT
14	NA	NA	TRBV12-5	TRBJ2-7	CASGVWDKPYEQYF	TGTGCTAGTGGTGTTTGGGACAAGCCCTACGAGCAGTACTTC
12	NA	NA	TRBV27	TRBJ2-3	CASRTGLYTQYF	TGTGCCAGCAGGACGGGACTCTATACGCAGTATTTT
15	TRBD2	NA	TRBV27	TRBJ2-7	CASSLSAGGAYEQYF	TGTGCCAGCAGTTTATCGGCGGGAGGAGCCTACGAGCAGTACTTC
11	NA	NA	TRBV29-1	TRBJ1-2	CSSAIGHGYTF	TGCAGCTCTGCGATAGGCCATGGCTACACCTTC
16	TRBD2	NA	TRBV5-1	TRBJ2-5	CASSPFLGEGQETQYF	TGCGCCAGCAGCCCCTTTTTGGGGGAGGGACAAGAGACCCAGTACTTC
15	TRBD2	NA	TRBV19	TRBJ2-2	CASSWSSGRGGELFF	TGTGCCAGTAGTTGGTCTAGCGGGAGAGGCGGGGAGCTGTTTTTT
14	NA	NA	TRBV19	TRBJ1-1	CASRSVSENTEAFF	TGTGCCAGTAGGTCGGTGTCAGAGAACACTGAAGCTTTCTTT
14	NA	NA	TRBV25-1	TRBJ2-5	CASSELAMQETQYF	TGTGCCAGCAGTGAATTAGCGATGCAAGAGACCCAGTACTTC
13	NA	NA	TRBV27	TRBJ1-1	CASSLLWATEAFF	TGTGCCAGCAGTTTACTATGGGCCACTGAAGCTTTCTTT